In this sample, the clone carrying this TCR beta chain turned up once. The antigen is undetermined. The sample originates from a study of shared clonotypes between healthy human individuals. Points from the study as a whole: In having few donors, the study represented limited genetic and exposure-history diversity. Investigators collected only blood, and repertoires in tissues likely differ.

The repertoire was sequenced with immunoSEQ multiplex PCR; TCRdb's copy has only in-frame clones and lacks some. The profile shows 450,000 to 500,000 clones, roughly 80% of them singletons. V gave up 6 bases and J gave up 5 bases; unmatched junction bases: 6. Germline-derived CDR1 and CDR2 are LGHNA and YNFKEQ. The CDR3 loop spans 14 amino acids. V gene TRBV4-2 combines with J gene TRBJ2-4; 8 nucleotides align to TRBD1. The material sequenced was PBMCs. The source is a middle-aged woman in good health. Some clones in this sample may be carry-over from other donors' samples. CDR3: CASSPGTGENIQYF. CDR3 in DNA: TGTGCCAGCAGTCCCGGGACAGGAGAAAACATTCAGTACTTC.